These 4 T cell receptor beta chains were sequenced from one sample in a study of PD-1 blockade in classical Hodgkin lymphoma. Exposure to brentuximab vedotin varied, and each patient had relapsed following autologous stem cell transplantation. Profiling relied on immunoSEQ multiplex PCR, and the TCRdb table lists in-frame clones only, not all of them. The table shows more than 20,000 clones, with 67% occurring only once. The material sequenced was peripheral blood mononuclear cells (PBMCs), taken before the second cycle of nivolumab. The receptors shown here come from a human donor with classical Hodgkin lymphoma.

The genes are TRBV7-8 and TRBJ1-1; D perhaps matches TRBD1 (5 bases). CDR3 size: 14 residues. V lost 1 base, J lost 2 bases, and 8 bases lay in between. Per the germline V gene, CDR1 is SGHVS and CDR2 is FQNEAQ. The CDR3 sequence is CASSLVGGNTEAFF. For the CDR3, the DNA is TGTGCCAGCAGCTTAGTTGGGGGTAACACTGAAGCTTTCTTT.

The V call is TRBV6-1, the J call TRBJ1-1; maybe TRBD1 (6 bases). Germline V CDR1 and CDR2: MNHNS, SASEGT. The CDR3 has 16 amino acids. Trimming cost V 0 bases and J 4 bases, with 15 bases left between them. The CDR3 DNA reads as TGTGCCAGCAGTGAAGCCTCTCTGGGGGGGCGCACTGAAGCTTTCTTT. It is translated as CASSEASLGGRTEAFF.

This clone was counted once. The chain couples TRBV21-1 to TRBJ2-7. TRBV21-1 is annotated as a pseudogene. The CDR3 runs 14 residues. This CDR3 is CASSKGGPTYEQYF. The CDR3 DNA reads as TGTGCCAGCAGCAAAGGGGGACCAACATACGAGCAGTACTTC.

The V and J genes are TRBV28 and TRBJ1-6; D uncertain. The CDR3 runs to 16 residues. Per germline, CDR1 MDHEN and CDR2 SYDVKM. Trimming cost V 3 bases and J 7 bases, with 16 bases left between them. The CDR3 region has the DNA TGTGCCAGCAGTTTCGGGCACGCGATCGGCAATTCACCCCTCCACTTT. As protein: CASSFGHAIGNSPLHF.